The T cell receptor beta chain under discussion was sequenced for a study of metastatic and nonmetastatic thyroid tumors. The overall study: The authors compared repertoires across blood and tumor or nodule tissue from malignant and benign thyroid patients. General study findings and limits: Across blood and tumor, TCR beta diversity in malignant thyroid tumors was reportedly significantly higher than in benign nodules.

Thyroid surgery was performed in patients who had received no treatment beforehand. TCRdb re-processed the PCR reads through MiXCR. This table has 30,000 to 40,000 clones, 20% to 25% appearing once. In its sample, this clone was seen many times. As yet, its antigen is unknown. Trimming shortened V by 6 bases and J by 0 bases, and 8 bases separated the two germline ends. This CDR3 contains 13 residues. Germline V gives CDR1 MNHEY, CDR2 SMNVEV (reference sequence). The receptor was derived from a male donor with papillary thyroid cancer or a benign thyroid nodule (not recorded which). Some clones in this sample may be carry-over from other donors' samples. This rearrangement joins TRBV27 to TRBJ1-2; D unclear. Sequencing was performed on tumor tissue. CDR3 bases: TGTGCCAGCAGCTACAGAGCTAACTATGGCTACACCTTC. Protein sequence: CASSYRANYGYTF.